The 22 T cell receptor beta chains listed next were all sequenced from one sample in a study of CD8 T cells in Susac syndrome. The RNA, about 0.45 to 1 ug, was put through reverse transcription using random hexamers. TCRdb passed the immunoSEQ multiplex PCR reads through MiXCR, listing each CDR3 protein once. Of fewer than 150,000 distinct CDR3 sequences listed, around 94% are singletons. Input material: CD4+ T cells from PBMCs. The receptors here all came from a human donor with multiple sclerosis.

A single count supports this clonotype. The chain is built from TRBV11-1 and TRBJ2-7, with D possibly being TRBD2 (6 bases). The germline gives CDR1 SGHAT, CDR2 FQDESV (reference sequence). The CDR3 runs 14 residues. Trimming took 5 bases from V and 4 from J, leaving 15 bases between them. CDR3 in DNA: TGTGCCAGCAGCCTCACCGGGCGGGGTTACGAGCAGTACTTC. Amino acids: CASSLTGRGYEQYF.

The gene calls are TRBV21-1 and TRBJ2-1; TRBD2, the table's D call, lacks a check against the DNA. TRBV21-1 is designated a pseudogene. This CDR3 spans 11 amino acids. CDR3 in DNA: TGTGCCAGCATAGCGGGGAATGAGCAGTTCTTC. This gives the protein CASIAGNEQFF.

The chain links TRBV6-1 to TRBJ2-2, with 7 nucleotides matching TRBD2. The CDR3 runs to 15 residues. The ends lost 7 bases at V and 1 base at J; junction bases unmatched: 6. Germline values: CDR1 MNHNS, CDR2 SASEGT. In nucleotides, the CDR3 is TGTGCCAGCAAAAGGGCGGGGGTGAACACCGGGGAGCTGTTTTTT. Encoded protein: CASKRAGVNTGELFF.

The CDR3 region has the DNA TGTGCCAGCAGCTTAAACCCCCCGGGCTCCACAGATACGCAGTATTTT. The encoded protein is CASSLNPPGSTDTQYF. The chain employs TRBV7-3 and TRBJ2-3; D gene ambiguous. Germline V gene lookup returns CDR1 SGHTA and CDR2 FQGTGA. Trimming pared 1 base from V and 2 bases from J, leaving 13 bases between. The CDR3 loop spans 16 amino acids.

The rearrangement links TRBV6-1 to TRBJ2-7; TRBD1 matches at 9 bases. This CDR3 is built from 14 residues. Per the germline V gene, CDR1 is MNHNS and CDR2 is SASEGT. V lost 6 bases, J lost 6 bases, and 9 bases stayed unmatched. The CDR3 bases are TGTGCCAGCAGCGACTACCGGGACAGGGTCGAGCAGTACTTC. It specifies CASSDYRDRVEQYF.

The chain has TRBV6-5 and TRBJ1-5, with TRBD1 matching 8 bases. From germline, CDR1 is MNHEY and CDR2 SVGAGI. CDR3 size: 15 residues. With 6 bases clipped from V and 7 bases from J, the junction kept 11 bases outside the gene matches. The CDR3 nucleotides are TGTGCCAGCAGCCGAGGACAGGGCAGAGGGCAGCCCCAGCATTTT. Translation gives CASSRGQGRGQPQHF.

J is TRBJ2-1 and V is TRBV29-1; 7 bases map to TRBD2. Germline loops: CDR1 SQVTM, CDR2 ANQGSEA. There are 15 residues in the CDR3. V lost 3 bases and J lost 4; bases outside the gene matches: 9. The CDR3, as DNA: TGCAGCGTTGACTTGAGTAGCGGGCCATACAATGAGCAGTTCTTC. This encodes CSVDLSSGPYNEQFF.

This clonotype was detected once. This sequence joins TRBV29-1 and TRBJ1-2; D is possibly TRBD1 (6 bases). V shed 0 bases and J shed 7 bases, with 15 bases lying between them. The CDR3 has 14 amino acids. Germline V lookup: CDR1 SQVTM, CDR2 ANQGSEA. CDR3 in DNA: TGCAGCGTTGAAGAAGGCCAGGGGATCTCTGGCTACACCTTC. It specifies CSVEEGQGISGYTF.

This sequence joins TRBV19 and TRBJ2-7; 11 bases are a match to TRBD1. Germline V lookup: CDR1 LNHDA, CDR2 SQIVND (reference sequence). Trimming took 3 bases from V and 6 from J; bases not matched to a gene: 7. This CDR3 is 15 amino acids long. The CDR3 nucleotides are TGTGCCAGTAGTATGCCCGGACAGGGGGCACGCGAGCAGTACTTC. It yields the protein CASSMPGQGAREQYF. The whole variable domain, remainder taken from reference TRBV19 and TRBJ2-7, is DGGITQSPKYLFRKEGQNVTLSCEQNLNHDAMYWYRQDPGQGLRLIYYSQIVNDFQKGDIAEGYSVSREKKESFPLTVTSAQKNPTAFYLCASSMPGQGAREQYFGPGTRLTVT.

This chain joins TRBV2 and TRBJ1-1, with D perhaps TRBD1 (5 bases). With 6 bases removed from V and 7 bases from J, the gap between germline ends came to 15 bases. Germline-derived CDR1 and CDR2 are SNHLY and FYNNEI. The CDR3 covers 13 residues. CDR3 DNA sequence: TGTGCCAGCAGGGCCAGACAGTCCGGTGAAGCTTTCTTT. This codes for CASRARQSGEAFF.

The chain is built from TRBV12-3 or TRBV12-4 and TRBJ2-3; 7 nucleotides agree with TRBD1. V lost 8 bases, J lost 4 bases, and 3 bases stayed unmatched. The CDR3 is 12 amino acids. CDR3: CASVGGADTQYF. Here the CDR3 DNA reads TGTGCCAGCGTAGGGGGCGCAGATACGCAGTATTTT.

This chain joins TRBV3-1 and TRBJ1-6; D is uncertain. The V and J ends lost 2 bases and 4 bases respectively, with 9 bases between them. The CDR3 totals 15 residues. CDR1 is LGHDT, CDR2 YNNKEL, per germline (reference sequence). CDR3 in amino acids: CASSQMYSYNSPLHF. CDR3 in DNA: TGTGCCAGCAGCCAAATGTACAGTTATAATTCACCCCTCCACTTT.

The chain has TRBV2 and TRBJ2-7; D assignment may be TRBD1 or TRBD2 (5 bases each). This CDR3 has 13 residues. Per the germline V gene, CDR1 is SNHLY and CDR2 is FYNNEI. V was pared by 6 bases and J by 0 bases, with 9 bases between. The CDR3 reads CASRRDLSYEQYF. Written as DNA, the CDR3 is TGTGCCAGCAGAAGGGACCTCTCCTACGAGCAGTACTTC.

J is TRBJ1-2 and V is TRBV27; 10 nucleotides line up with TRBD1. Trimming cost V 8 bases and J 5 bases; bases outside gene matches: 8. This CDR3 spans 14 amino acids. The germline V gene has CDR1 MNHEY and CDR2 SMNVEV (reference sequence). For the CDR3, the DNA is TGTGCCAGCGCCTGGGACAGGGGAAGTTATGGCTACACCTTC. Protein: CASAWDRGSYGYTF.

Here the CDR3 DNA reads TGTGCCAGTAGTCCGGACGGGCGTCGTTCCTCTGGAAACACCATATATTTT. This gives the protein CASSPDGRRSSGNTIYF. The chain has TRBV19 and TRBJ1-3; D unclear. Germline lookup yields CDR1 LNHDA and CDR2 SQIVND (reference sequence). The CDR3 length is 17 residues. V gave up 5 bases and J gave up 0 bases, with 17 bases separating them. Supplemented by reference TRBV19 and TRBJ1-3, the full variable domain reads DGGITQSPKYLFRKEGQNVTLSCEQNLNHDAMYWYRQDPGQGLRLIYYSQIVNDFQKGDIAEGYSVSREKKESFPLTVTSAQKNPTAFYLCASSPDGRRSSGNTIYFGEGSWLTVV.

The V gene is TRBV11-3, the J gene TRBJ1-3, with a tentative D call TRBD1 (6 bases). V was shortened by 0 bases and J by 4 bases, with 10 bases between the two germline ends. This CDR3 has 15 residues. In germline, CDR1 is SGHNT, CDR2 YENEEA. CDR3 coding DNA: TGTGCCAGCAGCTTAGATCCAGGGGTCGGAAACACCATATATTTT. Translated: CASSLDPGVGNTIYF. Combining the CDR3 with reference TRBV11-3 and TRBJ1-3 gives the whole variable domain EAGVVQSPRYKIIEKKQPVAFWCNPISGHNTLYWYLQNLGQGPELLIRYENEEAVDDSQLPKDRFSAERLKGVDSTLKIQPAELGDSAVYLCASSLDPGVGNTIYFGEGSWLTVV.

The chain has TRBV6-2 or TRBV6-3 and TRBJ2-4; D is undetermined. Germline V CDR1 and CDR2: MNHEY, SVGEGT. The CDR3 covers 14 residues. Trimming shortened V by 8 bases and J by 0 bases, and 11 bases separated the two germline ends. CDR3 amino acids: CASGLREAKNIQYF. The CDR3 DNA is TGTGCCAGCGGCCTTAGGGAAGCCAAAAACATTCAGTACTTC.

This clonotype was seen just once. The V call is TRBV20-1, the J call TRBJ1-2; D is undetermined. The germline CDR1 and CDR2 sequences are DFQATT and SNEGSKA (reference sequence). V dropped 0 bases and J dropped 6 bases, with 11 bases sitting between them. This CDR3 spans 13 amino acids. The CDR3 nucleotides read TGCAGTGCTAGAGATCAACGGTCCCATGGCTACACCTTC. It specifies CSARDQRSHGYTF.

The chain joins TRBV18 to TRBJ1-2, with D perhaps matching TRBD1 (5 bases). Deletions cut 0 bases from V and 2 bases from J, with 16 bases between. Germline-derived CDR1 and CDR2 are KGHSH and LQKENI. The CDR3 extends over 17 amino acids. The CDR3 reads CASSPPVSSAGNYGYTF. DNA of the CDR3: TGTGCCAGCTCACCACCGGTGTCCTCGGCAGGGAACTATGGCTACACCTTC.

This chain links TRBV3-1 with TRBJ1-1; D might be TRBD1 (5 bases). V lost 5 bases and J lost 0, with 10 bases in between. Germline V gene sequence: CDR1 LGHDT, CDR2 YNNKEL (reference sequence). This CDR3 region has 14 residues. The CDR3 protein is CASSSQGVNTEAFF. In nucleotides, the CDR3 is TGTGCCAGCAGCTCGCAAGGGGTGAACACTGAAGCTTTCTTT.

V gene TRBV9 combines with J gene TRBJ2-1, with TRBD2 matching 8 bases. The CDR3 spans 16 residues. Losses at the gene ends were 7 bases for V and 4 bases for J; bases not matched to a gene: 13. Germline CDR1 SGDLS, CDR2 YYNGEE. CDR3 region: CASGGLGSGAYNEQFF. The DNA of the CDR3 is TGTGCCAGCGGGGGATTGGGTAGCGGGGCATACAATGAGCAGTTCTTC.

The chain has TRBV2 and TRBJ1-2, with a weak D call TRBD1 (5 bases). Germline V gene data show CDR1 as SNHLY and CDR2 as FYNNEI. This CDR3 has 15 amino acids. V was cut by 7 bases and J by 4 bases, with 19 bases left in between. This chain's CDR3 is CASTPRGDLGYGYTF. CDR3 DNA sequence: TGTGCCAGCACCCCCCGCGGGGACCTTGGCTATGGCTACACCTTC.